This T cell receptor beta chain is from a study of T cell responses to AZD1222 COVID-19 vaccine. The assay was immunoSEQ multiplex PCR, and TCRdb's table has in-frame clones only and misses some. Seen here are about 180,000 clones, about 88% observed once, and the top ten hold 1.5% to 2%. The TCR sequence derives from an adult in good health. Source: peripheral blood, taken on day 0 of AZD1222 vaccination.

In DNA form, the CDR3 reads TGTGCCAGCAGCGAACTAGCGGAGGAGCAGTACTTC. Its translation is CASSELAEEQYF. The V gene is TRBV2, the J gene TRBJ2-7, with 8 bases identical to TRBD2. CDR3 length: 12 residues. J lost 7 bases, V lost 6 bases, and 5 bases had no gene match. Looked up from germline, CDR1 is SNHLY and CDR2 is FYNNEI.